The clone carrying this T cell receptor (beta chain) is a singleton in its sample. Its antigen is undetermined. TCRdb's copy holds only in-frame clones and misses some; the assay was immunoSEQ multiplex PCR. The repertoire includes roughly 34,000 clones, around 83% of them detected once, and 1.8% sits in the top ten. Germline V CDR1 and CDR2: SGHDN, FVKESK. The CDR3 totals 16 residues. Trimming removed 1 base at V and 2 bases at J, with 12 bases between. The sample belongs to a study of OX40 agonist ivuxolimab in advanced cancers. On the study more broadly: Among those treated, three patients had partial responses, one with hepatocellular carcinoma and two with cutaneous melanoma.

General study findings and limits: There were, on average, more expanded clones in CD8+ T cells than in CD4+. Those patients achieving a partial response at 0.1-3.0 mg/kg showed among the lowest clonal expansion.

This chain connects TRBV14 to TRBJ2-1; the D is unclear. This clonotype was obtained from an adult with an advanced solid tumor such as melanoma, head and neck, liver or kidney cancer. Sample: CD4+ or CD8+ T cells sorted from blood, taken in a trial of the OX40 agonist ivuxolimab. In DNA form, the CDR3 reads TGTGCCAGCAGCCAAGGAGGATCGACGGCCTACAATGAGCAGTTCTTC. Translation: CASSQGGSTAYNEQFF.